This passage covers 25 T cell receptor beta chains from one sample sequenced in a study of T cells in localized non-small cell lung cancer. Sequenced by immunoSEQ multiplex PCR; TCRdb stores in-frame clones only, minus some. The table has about 77,000 clones, more than 70% seen once. Source: peripheral blood, taken before any cancer treatment. The receptor source for this set is a woman aged 40-70 years with stage I squamous cell lung carcinoma.

In its sample, this clone was seen once. The chain links TRBV5-1 to TRBJ2-1, with unresolved D. Germline V gene sequence: CDR1 SGHRS, CDR2 YFSETQ. The CDR3 sequence is 20 residues long. V was pared by 0 bases and J by 0 bases, with 22 bases between. The CDR3: CASSLADLFRPTSSYNEQFF. The CDR3 region has the DNA TGCGCCAGCAGCTTGGCCGACTTGTTCCGACCGACGAGCTCCTACAATGAGCAGTTCTTC.

This clone was seen just once. The chain couples TRBV7-2 to TRBJ1-1; 10 positions match TRBD1. Germline trimming cut 5 bases from V and 1 base from J; bases unmatched to any gene: 4. Germline values: CDR1 SGHTA, CDR2 FQGNSA. The CDR3 runs to 15 residues. The CDR3 spells CASSQWTGGNTEAFF. The CDR3 DNA follows: TGTGCCAGCAGCCAGTGGACAGGGGGGAACACTGAAGCTTTCTTT.

J is TRBJ1-2 and V is TRBV21-1; the table's D call of TRBD1 was not tested on the DNA. TRBV21-1 represents a pseudogene. CDR3 size: 16 residues. The CDR3 DNA is TGTGCCAGCAGCAAAGGGGGACAGCCCCCTTTAGGCGGCTACACCTTC. It yields the protein CASSKGGQPPLGGYTF.

The rearrangement uses TRBV5-1 and TRBJ1-2; 7 nucleotides agree with TRBD1. The V and J ends lost 0 bases and 0 bases, in that order; junction bases with no gene match: 2. The CDR3 has 15 amino acids. CDR1 and CDR2 (germline): SGHRS, YFSETQ. The CDR3 bases are TGCGCCAGCAGCTTGGGCGGGACAGCTAACTATGGCTACACCTTC. Translated, it gives CASSLGGTANYGYTF.

V gene TRBV7-3 combines with J gene TRBJ2-6, with D tentatively TRBD1 (7 bases). V lost 5 bases to trimming and J lost 1 base, with 15 bases between them. From germline, CDR1 is SGHTA and CDR2 FQGTGA. The CDR3 sequence is 17 residues long. The CDR3 reads CASSPQGGASGANVLTF. CDR3 bases: TGTGCCAGCAGCCCGCAGGGGGGCGCTTCTGGGGCCAACGTCCTGACTTTC. The whole variable domain, filled in from reference TRBV7-3 and TRBJ2-6, reads GAGVSQTPSNKVTEKGKYVELRCDPISGHTALYWYRQSLGQGPEFLIYFQGTGAADDSGLPNDRFFAVRPEGSVSTLKIQRTERGDSAVYLCASSPQGGASGANVLTFGAGSRLTVL.

This chain uses TRBV29-1 with TRBJ1-2; tentative D call: TRBD1 (6 bases). With 4 bases removed from V and 5 bases from J, the gap between germline ends came to 8 bases. The CDR3 runs 11 residues. Germline V gene lookup returns CDR1 SQVTM and CDR2 ANQGSEA. CDR3 sequence (DNA): TGCAGCGTTGGGGGGCTGTATGGCTACACCTTC. Protein sequence: CSVGGLYGYTF.

This chain joins TRBV29-1 and TRBJ2-7; a weak D match, TRBD1 (6 bases). The CDR3 consists of 13 residues. The germline V and J ends were trimmed by 4 bases and 3 bases, with 13 bases remaining between them. The germline V gene encodes CDR1 SQVTM and CDR2 ANQGSEA. The CDR3 DNA sequence: TGCAGCGTTGGGCAGGGGACCCTCTACGAGCAGTACTTC. As protein: CSVGQGTLYEQYF.

The CDR3 spells CASSGTGHEAFF. The CDR3 bases are TGTGCCAGCAGTGGGACAGGGCATGAAGCTTTCTTT. The chain recombines TRBV2 with TRBJ1-1, with 8 bases aligning to TRBD1. The V gene end was trimmed by 4 bases and the J gene end by 7 bases; junction bases not matched to a gene: 2. Germline V gives CDR1 SNHLY, CDR2 FYNNEI. There are 12 residues in the CDR3.

V is TRBV19 and J is TRBJ1-2, with 8 bases that match TRBD1. Germline loops: CDR1 LNHDA, CDR2 SQIVND (reference sequence). With V trimmed by 5 bases and J by 1 base, 3 bases remained unmatched. The length of the CDR3 is 14 residues. In nucleotides, the CDR3 is TGTGCCAGTAGTTGGACAGGGAATAACTATGGCTACACCTTC. Translated: CASSWTGNNYGYTF.

The CDR3, as DNA: TGTGCCAGTAAGGGCAATGAGCAGTTCTTC. Protein product: CASKGNEQFF. The chain has TRBV7-3 and TRBJ2-1; unclear D gene. Trimming took 9 bases from V and 6 from J, leaving 6 bases between them. This CDR3 has 10 residues. CDR1 is SGHTA and CDR2 is FQGTGA in the germline V gene.

This clone was found a few times. This sequence joins TRBV7-9 and TRBJ2-7, with D perhaps TRBD1 or TRBD2 (6 bases each). V lost 5 bases, J lost 5 bases, and 13 bases lay in between. Germline-derived CDR1 and CDR2 are SEHNR and FQNEAQ (reference sequence). The CDR3 is 13 residues long. The CDR3 reads CASSPAGGHEQYF. Here the CDR3 DNA reads TGTGCCAGCAGCCCAGCCGGGGGCCACGAGCAGTACTTC.

The CDR3 DNA reads TGTGCCAGCAGCGTACCAGGGGCCGGAACTGAAGCTTTCTTT. Encoded protein: CASSVPGAGTEAFF. This chain uses TRBV5-4 with TRBJ1-1; possibly TRBD1 for D (6 bases). The germline CDR1 and CDR2 sequences are SGHNT and YYREEE (reference sequence). The CDR3 runs to 14 residues. V gave up 4 bases and J gave up 5 bases, with 15 bases separating them.

This chain links TRBV6-5 with TRBJ1-2; D perhaps matches TRBD1 (5 bases). V gave up 5 bases and J gave up 4 bases, with 14 bases separating them. The CDR3 covers 14 residues. Per germline, CDR1 MNHEY and CDR2 SVGAGI. The CDR3 DNA reads TGTGCCAGCAGTCCGGGGCCCGAAATCTATGGCTACACCTTC. Protein product: CASSPGPEIYGYTF.

The chain recombines TRBV7-2 with TRBJ2-1, with D possibly being TRBD2 (7 bases). Between the trimmed V and J ends, which lost 1 base and 1 base, there was a span of 11 bases. The CDR3 totals 16 residues. Germline-derived CDR1 and CDR2 are SGHTA and FQGNSA. The CDR3 is CASSLEGGGSYNEQFF. CDR3 nucleotides: TGTGCCAGCAGCTTAGAGGGGGGAGGGTCCTACAATGAGCAGTTCTTC.

The chain employs TRBV14 and TRBJ1-1, with D uncertain. The V end was cut by 5 bases, the J end by 6 bases, with 16 bases between. Germline V CDR1 and CDR2: SGHDN, FVKESK. This CDR3 is 14 amino acids long. The CDR3 is CASSYAGKPAEAFF. CDR3 coding DNA: TGTGCCAGCAGCTACGCCGGGAAGCCCGCTGAAGCTTTCTTT.

The chain combines TRBV19 with TRBJ1-1, with unresolved D. This CDR3 contains 13 residues. V gave up 2 bases and J gave up 1 base, with 5 bases separating them. The germline CDR1 and CDR2 sequences are LNHDA and SQIVND (reference sequence). CDR3 in amino acids: CASSIRENTEAFF. CDR3 coding DNA: TGTGCCAGTAGTATAAGGGAGAACACTGAAGCTTTCTTT. Supplemented by reference TRBV19 and TRBJ1-1, the full variable domain reads DGGITQSPKYLFRKEGQNVTLSCEQNLNHDAMYWYRQDPGQGLRLIYYSQIVNDFQKGDIAEGYSVSREKKESFPLTVTSAQKNPTAFYLCASSIRENTEAFFGQGTRLTVV.

This sequence joins TRBV5-8 and TRBJ2-3; D may be TRBD2 (5 bases). Per germline, CDR1 SGHTS and CDR2 YDEGEE. V lost 3 bases to trimming and J lost 4 bases, with 15 bases between them. The CDR3 length is 15 residues. The CDR3 spells CASSSFHGGADTQYF. The CDR3 nucleotides are TGTGCCAGCAGCTCCTTTCATGGAGGCGCAGATACGCAGTATTTT.

CDR3 residues: CASSENREETQYF. The CDR3 region has the DNA TGTGCCAGCAGTGAAAACAGGGAAGAGACCCAGTACTTC. The V and J genes are TRBV2 and TRBJ2-5, with a tentative D call TRBD1 (6 bases). Per germline, CDR1 SNHLY and CDR2 FYNNEI. This CDR3 has 13 residues. Trimming pared 2 bases from V and 3 bases from J, leaving 7 bases between. The whole variable domain, filled in from reference TRBV2 and TRBJ2-5, reads EPEVTQTPSHQVTQMGQEVILRCVPISNHLYFYWYRQILGQKVEFLVSFYNNEISEKSEIFDDQFSVERPDGSNFTLKIRSTKLEDSAMYFCASSENREETQYFGPGTRLLVL.

The V gene is TRBV13, the J gene TRBJ1-4; D perhaps matches TRBD1 (5 bases). Looked up from germline, CDR1 is PRHDT and CDR2 is FYEKMQ (reference sequence). There are 16 residues in the CDR3. Trimming took 2 bases from V and 0 from J, leaving 10 bases between them. CDR3 amino acids: CASSLWGDTTNEKLFF. CDR3 DNA sequence: TGTGCCAGCAGCTTATGGGGGGATACAACTAATGAAAAACTGTTTTTT.

The chain recombines TRBV19 with TRBJ1-1; D unclear. The CDR3 runs 14 residues. Germline V gene sequence: CDR1 LNHDA, CDR2 SQIVND (reference sequence). V lost 11 bases, J lost 1 base, and 17 bases lay in between. This CDR3 is CAANDGLENTEAFF. CDR3 DNA sequence: TGTGCCGCCAACGATGGCTTAGAGAACACTGAAGCTTTCTTT.

V and J are TRBV5-4 and TRBJ1-4; D might be TRBD1 (5 bases). The CDR3 extends over 15 amino acids. CDR1 and CDR2 (germline): SGHNT, YYREEE (reference sequence). Trimming took off 1 base at V and 4 bases at J, with 11 bases between the two ends. For the CDR3, the DNA is TGTGCCAGCAGCTTGTATTTTCAGGGTAATGAAAAACTGTTTTTT. It specifies CASSLYFQGNEKLFF. Full variable domain (rest looked up from reference TRBV5-4 and TRBJ1-4): ETGVTQSPTHLIKTRGQQVTLRCSSQSGHNTVSWYQQALGQGPQFIFQYYREEENGRGNFPPRFSGLQFPNYSSELNVNALELDDSALYLCASSLYFQGNEKLFFGSGTQLSVL.

The genes are TRBV19 and TRBJ1-1, with 8 bases lining up with TRBD1. The CDR3 runs 17 residues. The V and J ends lost 1 base and 2 bases, in that order; junction bases with no gene match: 9. Germline CDR1 is LNHDA and CDR2 is SQIVND (reference sequence). The DNA for the CDR3 is TGTGCCAGTAGTATAGTTTCAGGGGGCGCCTCTAACACTGAAGCTTTCTTT. Translating it yields CASSIVSGGASNTEAFF.

The chain is built from TRBV9 and TRBJ2-1, with TRBD2 identical over 15 bases. The CDR3 contains 19 residues. Germline CDR1 and CDR2: SGDLS and YYNGEE. V lost 4 bases to trimming and J lost 2 bases; unmatched junction nucleotides: 10. The chain's CDR3 is CASSLQRTSGGAAYNEQFF. For the CDR3, the DNA is TGTGCCAGCAGCCTCCAGCGGACTAGCGGGGGGGCCGCCTACAATGAGCAGTTCTTC.

The chain employs TRBV11-2 and TRBJ2-7, with 8 bases that match TRBD1. The CDR3 length is 15 residues. The germline V gene has CDR1 SGHAT and CDR2 FQNNGV. Trimming at V came to 5 bases and at J to 1 base, leaving 7 bases not matched to a gene. In DNA, the CDR3 is TGTGCCAGCAGCCAAGGACAGGGCAGGTCCTACGAGCAGTACTTC. It is translated as CASSQGQGRSYEQYF.

The genes are TRBV12-5 and TRBJ1-1, with TRBD1 matching over 9 bases. CDR3 length: 16 amino acids. V lost 2 bases and J lost 5; bases outside the gene matches: 9. The germline V gene encodes CDR1 LGHNT and CDR2 FRNRAP. The CDR3 coding sequence is TGTGCTAGTGGTTTGCCTCTCTACAGGGGGCGAACTGAAGCTTTCTTT. It specifies CASGLPLYRGRTEAFF. The full variable domain, rest sourced from reference TRBV12-5 and TRBJ1-1, is DARVTQTPRHKVTEMGQEVTMRCQPILGHNTVFWYRQTMMQGLELLAYFRNRAPLDDSGMPKDRFSAEMPDATLATLKIQPSEPRDSAVYFCASGLPLYRGRTEAFFGQGTRLTVV.